This T cell receptor beta chain stems from a study of blood T cell repertoires in COVID-19 (dated by TCRdb to 2020 to 2021). Context from the whole study: Samples covering the acute and convalescent phases of COVID-19 were provided by collaborators in the United States, Italy and Spain. Deeply sampled blood TCRbeta repertoires from subjects exposed to, actively infected with, or recovered from COVID-19 were included in the dataset. The repertoires were made available in a free public database intended to serve as a resource for research on the immune response to SARS-CoV-2. Where available, HLA class I and class II types were taken from metadata supplied by the sample provider and were not determined by assay-based typing. Sample metadata almost always included a de-identified subject ID, COVID-19 status, age in years and sex. The samples were drawn from the first 160 participants of the ongoing ImmuneRACE study and from over a thousand subjects provided by 6 global collaborators. The prospective study material was composed of cDNA or gDNA derived from T cells, B-cell-depleted T cells, or PBMCs. The study at large found these results: The quantity of clinical and demographic metadata differed by source and by participant and was supplied without curation.

The immunoSEQ Assay, a bias-controlled multiplex PCR, was used to amplify TCRbeta CDR3 regions from genomic DNA. The original methods were these. The number of nucleated cells in each sample was estimated from the amplification of reference gene primers within the assay. Sequence reads were collapsed and filtered to measure the absolute abundance of every unique TCRbeta CDR3 rearrangement. For each sample, productive Simpson clonality was calculated by taking the square root of Simpson's diversity index across productive rearrangements. The immuneACCESS repertoire file appears here via TCRdb, limited to in-frame rearrangements. These files lack a portion of the clones; in checked studies, under half of the deficit traces to unresolved V genes, and the cause of the others is not known. V, J and clone size are those of that table, while D and trimming were read from the DNA. Across this sample there are tens of thousands of clones, with around nine tenths seen only once. Together, the top ten hold 0.35% to 0.4% of the sample.

One collaborating source in Seattle enrolled patients while the patients were actively infected and followed the patients over time throughout the course of disease. Each collaborating institution followed its own protocols to collect whole blood in K2EDTA tubes. Collaborator samples were shipped for TCRbeta analysis as frozen whole blood, isolated PBMCs, or DNA extracted from either sample type. The germline V gene provides CDR1 KGHSH and CDR2 LQKENI. Including cysteine and phenylalanine, the CDR3 has 15 amino acids. The sequence is cut down to CDR3 DNA, 45 bases in frame from base 1. V is cut by 4 bases and J by 6 bases, and the space between the germline ends is 18 bases. This clone is a singleton in its sample. Its antigen is not yet known. Within one base of it there is no much larger clone, and no base qualities were kept.

Sequencing was performed on peripheral blood. This clonotype originated in a man aged 50 to 59 with COVID-19, enrolled during active disease. The chain links TRBV18 with TRBJ1-2; the D gene assignment is ambiguous. The CDR3 protein is CASSQILDKPHGYTF. The DNA sequence reads TGTGCCAGCTCACAAATACTAGACAAACCTCATGGCTACACCTTC.